These T cell receptor beta chains were read from a single sample in a study of blood T cell repertoires in COVID-19. The data were produced by immunoSEQ multiplex PCR, yet TCRdb's version contains in-frame clones alone and is incomplete. Of roughly 98,000 clones in the sample, around 82% were seen once. Sequencing input: peripheral blood. Receptors were obtained from a man aged 65 to 85 with active or convalescent COVID-19. CDR3s include the opening cysteine and the closing phenylalanine or tryptophan. The D gene is left open where the match is weak. Where a row states a size, it is once, few, many or the class of an expanded clone; other rows omit it.

cdr3_nt cdr3_aa v_call d_call j_call clone_size
TGTGCCAGCAGCGTAGGGACAGTTGGATCCGAGCAGTACTTC CASSVGTVGSEQYF TRBV7-8 TRBD1 TRBJ2-7 -
TGCGCCAGCAGCCGGCTTATTGGACAGGGGAACACTGAAGCTTTCTTT CASSRLIGQGNTEAFF TRBV4-1 TRBD1 TRBJ1-1 -
TGTGCCAGCTCACCAAACAGGGGGAAGGAAGAGACCCAGTACTTC CASSPNRGKEETQYF TRBV18 TRBD1 TRBJ2-5 -
TGTGCCAGCCATCAGGGTTGGGGTGAGCAGTACTTC CASHQGWGEQYF TRBV6-5 - TRBJ2-7 -
TGTGCCAGCAGCTTAGGACGAGCGGGGCAGACCCAGTACTTC CASSLGRAGQTQYF TRBV11-3 TRBD2 TRBJ2-5 -
TGTGCCAGCTCACCGTCACTTGCGGGGGGGAAAGAGACCCAGTACTTC CASSPSLAGGKETQYF TRBV18 TRBD2 TRBJ2-5 -
TGTGCCAGTAGTTCAAGTCCGGGACAGGGAACCTATGGCTACACCTTC CASSSSPGQGTYGYTF TRBV19 TRBD1 TRBJ1-2 -
TGTGCCAGCAGTACCCGAGGGAGGGAGACCCAGTACTTC CASSTRGRETQYF TRBV6-5 - TRBJ2-5 -
TGTGCCTGGGGGGACAGCCCTGGGACTGAAGCTTTCTTT CAWGDSPGTEAFF TRBV30 TRBD1 TRBJ1-1 -
TGTGCCAGCAGCTTTGGTCAGGCTAGCGTTGAGACCCAGTACTTC CASSFGQASVETQYF TRBV7-8 - TRBJ2-5 -
TGTGCCAGTAGGTTCGGACAGGCTAACTATGGCTACACCTTC CASRFGQANYGYTF TRBV19 TRBD1 TRBJ1-2 -
TGTGCCAGCAGTCGCGGAGGTACCGCCTACGAGCAGTACTTC CASSRGGTAYEQYF TRBV27 - TRBJ2-7 -
TGTGCCAGCAGTCTTGACAGGGGATCTGGAAACACCATATATTTT CASSLDRGSGNTIYF TRBV6-5 TRBD1 TRBJ1-3 few
TGTGCCAGCAGCCAAGAGGCGACACTGAACGATTACGAGCAGTACTTC CASSQEATLNDYEQYF TRBV14 - TRBJ2-7 few
TGTGCCAGCAGCTTCACAGGGGCTTCTGAGCAGTTCTTC CASSFTGASEQFF TRBV7-2 TRBD1 TRBJ2-1 -
TGTGCCAGCAGCCAAGACGGAAGGGGGACTGAAGCTTTCTTT CASSQDGRGTEAFF TRBV3-1/TRBV3-2 - TRBJ1-1 -
TGTGCCAGCAGTTACCTTTCGAATTCACCCCTCCACTTT CASSYLSNSPLHF TRBV6-2/TRBV6-3 - TRBJ1-6 -
TGTGCCAGCAGCTTCGGGACAGGACTAGTCAATGAGCAGTTCTTC CASSFGTGLVNEQFF TRBV7-4 - TRBJ2-1 -
TGTGCCAGTAGTATAGGAGGACAGGCCTACGAGCAGTACTTC CASSIGGQAYEQYF TRBV19 TRBD1 TRBJ2-7 -
TGTGCCATCAGGCGGGACCGTAATGAAAAACTGTTTTTT CAIRRDRNEKLFF TRBV10-3 - TRBJ1-4 -
TGTGCCAGCAGTTACTCCAGGGGCGCTAACTATGGCTACACCTTC CASSYSRGANYGYTF TRBV6-6 - TRBJ1-2 -
TGCGCCAGCAGAGCGGAAGAGTCCTATAATTCACCCCTCCACTTT CASRAEESYNSPLHF TRBV4-1 - TRBJ1-6 -
TGTGCCAGCAACTCGGGACAGGGGCCCTATGGCTACACCTTC CASNSGQGPYGYTF TRBV7-8 TRBD1 TRBJ1-2 few
TGTGCCATCAGTGATACCTACGGGGAGCAGTACTTC CAISDTYGEQYF TRBV10-3 - TRBJ2-7 -
TGTGCCAGCAGCTCCCCCGACAGGGGTAAAAGGGGCTACACCTTC CASSSPDRGKRGYTF TRBV6-5 TRBD1 TRBJ1-2 few
TGTGCCAGCGGCGCAAACAAGCGGGGGGGCCCAGATACGCAGTATTTT CASGANKRGGPDTQYF TRBV16 TRBD2 TRBJ2-3 -
TGTGCCAGCAGCTTATCTCGACAGGCCTGGGGTGAGCAGTTCTTC CASSLSRQAWGEQFF TRBV7-2 - TRBJ2-1 -
TGTGCCAGCAGCCCTTCCGCTCTCACGGGGGGGCCGAGTGAGCAGTTCTTC CASSPSALTGGPSEQFF TRBV7-2 TRBD2 TRBJ2-1 -
TGTGCCACCAAGGAGGGGGCCGGCAATCAGCCCCAGCATTTT CATKEGAGNQPQHF TRBV2 TRBD1 TRBJ1-5 -
TGTGCCAGAGAGAGGGGGGACAGCATGAACACTGAAGCTTTCTTT CARERGDSMNTEAFF TRBV19 TRBD1 TRBJ1-1 -
TGTGCCTCCAAGGGAGTTGCGAAAGAGACCCAGTACTTC CASKGVAKETQYF TRBV2 - TRBJ2-5 once
TGTGCCAGCAGCTTGCGGGGGACTCAAGAGACCCAGTACTTC CASSLRGTQETQYF TRBV5-4 - TRBJ2-5 few
TGTGCCAGCAGCTCTAAATATAGCAATCAGCCCCAGCATTTT CASSSKYSNQPQHF TRBV7-2 - TRBJ1-5 -
TGTGCCAGCAGTCCGGGGACAGGCTTCTCTGGGGCCAACGTCCTGACTTTC CASSPGTGFSGANVLTF TRBV7-9 TRBD1 TRBJ2-6 -
TGTGCCAGCAGAGTCGGTCGGACGCAGGGGACCCAGTACTTC CASRVGRTQGTQYF TRBV7-8 - TRBJ2-5 once
TGTGCCAGCAGCTTGAGGAGGGCTGGAAACACCATATATTTT CASSLRRAGNTIYF TRBV7-8 - TRBJ1-3 -
TGTGCCAGCAGTGACAGGACTTTCGCCATATATTTT CASSDRTFAIYF TRBV6-4 - TRBJ1-3 -
TGTGCCAGCAGCCAAGCTAGCAGACTAGCCAAAAACATTCAGTACTTC CASSQASRLAKNIQYF TRBV4-2 - TRBJ2-4 -
TGTGCCAGCAGCCCCGTGGTCCTACCCTACGAGCAGTACTTC CASSPVVLPYEQYF TRBV9 - TRBJ2-7 once
TGTGCCATCAGTGATCCCGGGACAGGGGGCTTCGACGAGCAGTACTTC CAISDPGTGGFDEQYF TRBV10-3 TRBD1 TRBJ2-7 -
TGTGCCAGCAGTACAAGCGGGGGGGCTTTCTACGAGCAGTACTTC CASSTSGGAFYEQYF TRBV6-2/TRBV6-3 TRBD2 TRBJ2-7 -
TGTGCCAGCAGTCTTGGGACAGCTGGGTACGAGCAGTACTTC CASSLGTAGYEQYF TRBV6-5 TRBD1 TRBJ2-7 -
TGTGCCAGCAGCTCAGGCGGGGGTCAAGAGACCCAGTACTTC CASSSGGGQETQYF TRBV11-3 TRBD2 TRBJ2-5 -
TGTGCCAGCAGCCAAGGACCCTCTAGCTCCTACGAGCAGTACTTC CASSQGPSSSYEQYF TRBV3-1/TRBV3-2 - TRBJ2-7 once
TGTGCCAGCAGCAAAGCGGGGGGGACTATTCTGGAGCTGTTTTTT CASSKAGGTILELFF TRBV5-8 TRBD2 TRBJ2-2 -
TGTGCCAGCAGTCGGGACAGGGGTTACGAGCAGTACTTC CASSRDRGYEQYF TRBV6-6 TRBD1 TRBJ2-7 -
TGTGCCAGTAGGCCCAGGGGTGGCACAGATACGCAGTATTTT CASRPRGGTDTQYF TRBV19 - TRBJ2-3 -
TGTGCCAGCAGCCCCGCCCCACCCCCACGACAGGTCCACACTAGCACAGATACGCAGTATTTT CASSPAPPPRQVHTSTDTQYF TRBV7-8 - TRBJ2-3 -
TGTGCCAGCAGCTTGGTCAGCGCAGGCTACACCTTC CASSLVSAGYTF TRBV5-8 - TRBJ1-2 -
TGTGCCAGCACCCCTGTCAGGGGCCGTCCGGGGGGCTACACCTTC CASTPVRGRPGGYTF TRBV3-1/TRBV3-2 - TRBJ1-2 once
TGTGCCAGCAGTTTTAGCGGGGGGGCCCGAGAGACCCAGTACTTC CASSFSGGARETQYF TRBV27 TRBD2 TRBJ2-5 -
TGTGCCAGCAGCCTCACAGGGGGCGCAAACATTCAGTACTTC CASSLTGGANIQYF TRBV7-9 TRBD1 TRBJ2-4 -